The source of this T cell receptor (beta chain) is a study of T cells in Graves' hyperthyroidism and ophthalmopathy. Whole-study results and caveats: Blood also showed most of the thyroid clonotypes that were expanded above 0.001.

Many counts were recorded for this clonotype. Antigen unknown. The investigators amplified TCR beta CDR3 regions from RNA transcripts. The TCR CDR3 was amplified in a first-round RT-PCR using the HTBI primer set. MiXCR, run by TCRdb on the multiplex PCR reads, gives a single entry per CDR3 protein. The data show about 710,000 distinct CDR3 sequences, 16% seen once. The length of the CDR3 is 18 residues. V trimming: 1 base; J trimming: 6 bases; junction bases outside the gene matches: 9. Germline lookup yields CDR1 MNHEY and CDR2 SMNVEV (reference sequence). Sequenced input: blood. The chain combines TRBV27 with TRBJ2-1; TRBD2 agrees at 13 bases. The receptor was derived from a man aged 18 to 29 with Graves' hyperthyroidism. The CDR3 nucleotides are TGTGCCAGCAGTTTATACCGGACTAGCGGGAGCCCAAGCAATGAGCAGTTCTTC. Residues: CASSLYRTSGSPSNEQFF.